This paragraph covers one TCR beta chain sequence. TCRdb's table, derived via immunoSEQ multiplex PCR, lists solely in-frame clones and lacks some. The profile covers 200,000 to 250,000 clones, with under 90% appearing a single time and around 20% taken by the ten largest. Germline CDR1 and CDR2: MNHNS and SASEGT. CDR3 length: 18 residues. V shed 4 bases and J 2 bases; nucleotides not matched to a gene: 11. These data are taken from a study of blood T cell repertoires in COVID-19. The specimen sequenced was peripheral blood. The receptor comes from a man aged 25 to 40 with active or convalescent COVID-19. The chain carries TRBV6-1 and TRBJ2-5; 12 bases line up with TRBD2. The CDR3 nucleotides are TGTGCCAGCAGTGGACGCACCCTAGCGGGAGGGGGGCAAGAGACCCAGTACTTC. Its translation: CASSGRTLAGGGQETQYF.